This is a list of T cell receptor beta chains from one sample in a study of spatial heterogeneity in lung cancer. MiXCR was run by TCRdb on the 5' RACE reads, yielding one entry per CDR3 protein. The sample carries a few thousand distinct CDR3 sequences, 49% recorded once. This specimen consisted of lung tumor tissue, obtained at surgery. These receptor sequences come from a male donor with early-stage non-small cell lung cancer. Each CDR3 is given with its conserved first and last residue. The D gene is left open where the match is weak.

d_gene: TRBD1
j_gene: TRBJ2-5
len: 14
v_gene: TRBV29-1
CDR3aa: CSLPGQGIEETQYF

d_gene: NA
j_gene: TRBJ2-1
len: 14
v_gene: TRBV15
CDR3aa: CATSKAGSYNEQFF

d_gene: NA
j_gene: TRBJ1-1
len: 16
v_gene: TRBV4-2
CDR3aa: CASSPREGHPNTEAFF

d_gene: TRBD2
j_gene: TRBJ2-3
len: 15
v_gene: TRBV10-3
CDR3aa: CAISPFREEADTQYF

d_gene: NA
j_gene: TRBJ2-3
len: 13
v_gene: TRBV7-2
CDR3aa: CASSFKDTDTQYF

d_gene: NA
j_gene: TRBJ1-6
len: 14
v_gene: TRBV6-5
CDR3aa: CASSYQGRESPLHF

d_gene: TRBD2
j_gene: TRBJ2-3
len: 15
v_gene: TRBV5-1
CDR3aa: CASSYSGTSTDTQYF

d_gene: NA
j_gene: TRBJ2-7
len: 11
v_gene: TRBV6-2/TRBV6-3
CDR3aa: CASSQSYEQYF

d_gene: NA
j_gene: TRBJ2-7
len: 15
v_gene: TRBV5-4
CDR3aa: CASSLGLPSSYEQYF

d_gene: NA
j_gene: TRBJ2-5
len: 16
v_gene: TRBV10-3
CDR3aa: CAISGGDGHLQETQYF

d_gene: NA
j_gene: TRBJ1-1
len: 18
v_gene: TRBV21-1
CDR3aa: CASSITGFPTRMNTEAFF

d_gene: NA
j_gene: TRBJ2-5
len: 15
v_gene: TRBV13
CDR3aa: CASRLAGGSGETQYF

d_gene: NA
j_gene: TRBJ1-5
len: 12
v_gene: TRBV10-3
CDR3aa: CAIRDSNQPQHF

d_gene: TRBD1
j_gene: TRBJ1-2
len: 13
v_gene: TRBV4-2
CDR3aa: CASSPDRAGGYTF

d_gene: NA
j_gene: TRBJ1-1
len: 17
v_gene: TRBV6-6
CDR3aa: CASTETTYPTVNTEAFF

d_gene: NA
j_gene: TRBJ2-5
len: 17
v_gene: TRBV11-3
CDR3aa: CASSPGGAGPHGETQYF

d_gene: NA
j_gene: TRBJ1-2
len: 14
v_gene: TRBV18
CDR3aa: CASSPRQDSGGYTF

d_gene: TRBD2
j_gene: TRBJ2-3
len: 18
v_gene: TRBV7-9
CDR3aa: CASSFGLAGGPSTDTQYF

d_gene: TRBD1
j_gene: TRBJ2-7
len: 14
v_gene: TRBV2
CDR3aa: CASRLDRGLYEQYF

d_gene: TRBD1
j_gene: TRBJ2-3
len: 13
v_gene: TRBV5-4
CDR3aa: CASSFTGGNTQYF

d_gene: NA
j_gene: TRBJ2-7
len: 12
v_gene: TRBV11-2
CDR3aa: CASSLEVHEQYF

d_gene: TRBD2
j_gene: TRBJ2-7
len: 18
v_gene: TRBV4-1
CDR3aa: CASSRTSGGVDFRYEQYF

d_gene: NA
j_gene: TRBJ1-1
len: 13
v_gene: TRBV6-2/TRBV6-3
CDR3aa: CASSWNRDTEAFF

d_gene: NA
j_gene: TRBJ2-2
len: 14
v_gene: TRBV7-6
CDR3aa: CASSSTGNTGELFF

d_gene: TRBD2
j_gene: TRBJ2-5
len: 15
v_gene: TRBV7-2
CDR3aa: CASSFLAGGQETQYF

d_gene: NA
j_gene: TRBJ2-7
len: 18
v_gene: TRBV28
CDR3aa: CASSLFRSGADPDYEQYF

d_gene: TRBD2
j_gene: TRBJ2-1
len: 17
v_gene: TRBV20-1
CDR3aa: CSAAPPLTSGRRGEQFF

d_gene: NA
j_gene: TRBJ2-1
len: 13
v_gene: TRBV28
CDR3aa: CASSSAPLDEQFF

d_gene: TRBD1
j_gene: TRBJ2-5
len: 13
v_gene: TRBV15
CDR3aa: CATSPRTGETQYF

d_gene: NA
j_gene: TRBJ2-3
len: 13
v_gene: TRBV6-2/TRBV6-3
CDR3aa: CACSREPQDTQYF

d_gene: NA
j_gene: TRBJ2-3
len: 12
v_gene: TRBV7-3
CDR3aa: CASSAIGDTQYF

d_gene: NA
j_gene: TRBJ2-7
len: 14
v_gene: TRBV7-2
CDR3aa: CASSPTGLLGEQYF

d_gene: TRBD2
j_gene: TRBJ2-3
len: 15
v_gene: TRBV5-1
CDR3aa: CASSLEVSGAGTQYF

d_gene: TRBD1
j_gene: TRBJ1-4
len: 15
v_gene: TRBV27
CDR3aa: CASRTGTGGREKLFF

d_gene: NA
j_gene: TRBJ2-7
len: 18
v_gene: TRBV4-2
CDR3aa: CASSQVYIPTLPTNGQYF

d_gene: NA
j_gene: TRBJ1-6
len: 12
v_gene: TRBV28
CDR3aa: CASSFRGSPLHF

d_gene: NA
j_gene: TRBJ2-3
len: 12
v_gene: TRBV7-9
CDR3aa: CASSSPTDTQYF

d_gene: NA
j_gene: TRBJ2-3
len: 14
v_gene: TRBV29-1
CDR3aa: CSVWVSPEADTQYF

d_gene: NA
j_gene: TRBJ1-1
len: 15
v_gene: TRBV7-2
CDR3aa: CASSLNMVTNTEAFF

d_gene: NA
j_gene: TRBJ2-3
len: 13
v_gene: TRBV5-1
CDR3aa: CASSFWGRDTQYF

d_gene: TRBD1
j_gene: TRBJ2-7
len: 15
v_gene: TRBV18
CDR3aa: CASSLGGQATYEQYF

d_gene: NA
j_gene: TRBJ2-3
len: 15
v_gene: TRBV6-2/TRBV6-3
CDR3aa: CASSYARDGGNTQYF

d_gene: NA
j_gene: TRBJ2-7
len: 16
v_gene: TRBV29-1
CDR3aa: CSVGAPGPSVRYEQYF

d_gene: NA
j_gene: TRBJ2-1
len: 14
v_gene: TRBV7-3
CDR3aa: CASSPEREGNEQFF